These 30 T cell receptor beta chains were sequenced from one sample in a study of cytomegalovirus exposure and HLA in healthy donors (TCRdb year 2017). Library preparation employed the immunoSEQ multiplex PCR assay. The multiplex PCR relied on a mix of 60 forward primers for TCR Vbeta segments and 13 reverse primers for TCR Jbeta segments. Here the immuneACCESS table is served through TCRdb, limited to in-frame sequences with V and J called. Missing clones are a known gap in these copies; in checked studies unresolved V genes cover under half, and the rest lacks a known reason. The sample table lists around 190,000 clones, over 75% of them with a count of one. Approximately 0.55% of the sample goes to the ten largest clones. The source material was PBMCs. These receptors were taken from a woman aged 50 to 65 in good health and CMV-seronegative.

The gene calls are TRBV13 and TRBJ2-5, with D possibly TRBD2 on 6 matching bases. The J call may be in error: the DNA end matches TRBJ2-7 better. Germline values: CDR1 PRHDT, CDR2 FYEKMQ (reference sequence). The CDR3 has 13 amino acids. The CDR3: CASSLGAGDEQYF. CDR3 nucleotide sequence: TGTGCCAGCAGCTTGGGAGCGGGCGACGAGCAGTACTTC.

V usage is TRBV7-2 and J usage is TRBJ1-1; 7 bases match TRBD1. The V gene's germline CDR1 is SGHTA and CDR2 FQGNSA. CDR3 length: 13 amino acids. The J segment lost 5 bases and the V segment lost 5 bases, leaving 5 bases of the junction unmatched. DNA of the CDR3: TGTGCCAGCAGCCGACCAGGGGGGACTGAAGCTTTCTTT. Translating it yields CASSRPGGTEAFF. Full variable domain (missing parts from reference TRBV7-2 and TRBJ1-1): GAGVSQSPSNKVTEKGKDVELRCDPISGHTALYWYRQSLGQGLEFLIYFQGNSAPDKSGLPSDRFSAERTGGSVSTLTIQRTQQEDSAVYLCASSRPGGTEAFFGQGTRLTVV.

V and J are TRBV29-1 and TRBJ2-1; maybe TRBD2 (6 bases). Between the trimmed V and J ends, which lost 3 bases and 4 bases, there was a span of 19 bases. This CDR3 comprises 16 residues. Germline CDR1 is SQVTM and CDR2 is ANQGSEA. This chain's CDR3 is CSVDKLVGTEYNEQFF. CDR3 in DNA: TGCAGCGTTGATAAACTTGTGGGGACTGAATACAATGAGCAGTTCTTC.

The chain links TRBV5-4 to TRBJ1-6; TRBD1 aligns across 9 bases. The V segment lost 3 bases and the J segment 8 bases; nucleotides outside the gene matches: 3. The germline V gene has CDR1 SGHNT and CDR2 YYREEE (reference sequence). The CDR3 consists of 14 residues. The CDR3 bases are TGTGCCAGCAGCTGGACAGGGGTGGATTCACCCCTCCACTTT. Translating gives CASSWTGVDSPLHF.

The chain combines TRBV5-5 with TRBJ1-1; perhaps TRBD1 as D (5 bases). The V gene lost 0 bases and the J gene lost 5 bases, with 11 bases spanning the gap. The CDR3 loop spans 14 amino acids. CDR1 SGHKS and CDR2 YYEKEE come from the germline V gene (reference sequence). The CDR3 region is CASSLAGGVTEAFF. The CDR3 DNA reads TGTGCCAGCAGCTTGGCGGGGGGGGTTACTGAAGCTTTCTTT.

The chain is built from TRBV11-2 and TRBJ1-4; 7 nucleotides line up with TRBD1. The J segment lost 8 bases and the V segment lost 4 bases, leaving 4 bases of the junction unmatched. The CDR3 is 13 amino acids. CDR1 is SGHAT and CDR2 is FQNNGV in the germline V gene. This CDR3 is CASSSHRGEKLFF. The CDR3 DNA is TGTGCCAGCAGCTCCCACAGGGGAGAAAAACTGTTTTTT. Full variable domain (remainder filled in from reference TRBV11-2 and TRBJ1-4): EAGVAQSPRYKIIEKRQSVAFWCNPISGHATLYWYQQILGQGPKLLIQFQNNGVVDDSQLPKDRFSAERLKGVDSTLKIQPAKLEDSAVYLCASSSHRGEKLFFGSGTQLSVL.

The J gene is TRBJ2-3, the V gene TRBV7-9; perhaps TRBD2 as D (5 bases). V was trimmed by 6 bases and J by 6 bases, leaving 13 bases between them. In germline, CDR1 is SEHNR, CDR2 FQNEAQ (reference sequence). CDR3 length: 13 residues. The CDR3 region is CASRLVPGDTQYF. CDR3 nucleotides: TGTGCCAGCAGACTAGTCCCTGGGGATACGCAGTATTTT. Full variable domain (missing parts from reference TRBV7-9 and TRBJ2-3): DTGVSQNPRHKITKRGQNVTFRCDPISEHNRLYWYRQTLGQGPEFLTYFQNEAQLEKSRLLSDRFSAERPKGSFSTLEIQRTEQGDSAMYLCASRLVPGDTQYFGPGTRLTVL.

This clone was counted a single time. This chain connects TRBV7-6 to TRBJ2-2; tentative D call: TRBD1 (6 bases). Trimming took off 6 bases at V and 6 bases at J, with 23 bases between the two ends. Germline-derived CDR1 and CDR2 are SGHVS and FNYEAQ. The CDR3 contains 17 residues. CDR3 sequence reads: CASSFLLGQMRAGELFF. Here the CDR3 DNA reads TGTGCCAGCAGTTTTCTCCTAGGACAGATGCGAGCCGGGGAGCTGTTTTTT.

The CDR3, as DNA: TGTGCCAGCAGCTTAACCATAAGCGGGAGGGCCCAAGAGACCCAGTACTTC. It encodes CASSLTISGRAQETQYF. V is TRBV7-3 and J is TRBJ2-5; 10 nucleotides align to TRBD2. V gave up 0 bases and J gave up 1 base; unmatched junction bases: 5. This CDR3 contains 17 residues. The germline CDR1 and CDR2 sequences are SGHTA and FQGTGA.

The genes are TRBV27 and TRBJ2-1; 8 bases align to TRBD2. Unmatched junction bases numbered 2, after V lost 7 bases and J lost 3 bases. Germline V gene data show CDR1 as MNHEY and CDR2 as SMNVEV (reference sequence). The CDR3 is 13 amino acids. This chain's CDR3 is CASKSGGYNEQFF. Written as DNA, the CDR3 is TGTGCCAGCAAAAGCGGGGGCTACAATGAGCAGTTCTTC.

The CDR3 is CASSATPYSGANVLTF. The CDR3 nucleotides are TGTGCCAGCAGCGCTACTCCCTACTCTGGGGCCAACGTCCTGACTTTC. The chain links TRBV9 to TRBJ2-6; D remains unclear. V was cut by 3 bases and J by 0 bases, with 10 bases left in between. Germline V lookup: CDR1 SGDLS, CDR2 YYNGEE. The CDR3 sequence is 16 residues long.

In DNA, the CDR3 is TGTGCCAGCACCGACTCGGGGATCAGTAGGCAAAAACTGTTTTTT. Translation: CASTDSGISRQKLFF. The rearrangement uses TRBV6-6 and TRBJ1-4; D remains ambiguous. CDR1 and CDR2 (germline): MNHNY, SVGAGI (reference sequence). This CDR3 comprises 15 residues. Trimming shortened V by 7 bases and J by 9 bases, and 21 bases separated the two germline ends.

This clone appeared a few times. The rearrangement links TRBV2 to TRBJ2-1; 9 nucleotides match TRBD1. V lost 2 bases to trimming and J lost 7 bases; unmatched junction nucleotides: 6. Germline V lookup: CDR1 SNHLY, CDR2 FYNNEI. This CDR3 comprises 15 residues. CDR3 amino acids: CASSESQGTGNEQFF. CDR3 DNA: TGTGCCAGCAGTGAAAGTCAGGGGACAGGGAATGAGCAGTTCTTC.

The chain carries TRBV6-1 and TRBJ2-1; D possibly corresponds to TRBD1 (5 bases). This CDR3 has 14 amino acids. In germline, CDR1 is MNHNS, CDR2 SASEGT. The V gene lost 5 bases and the J gene lost 5 bases, with 13 bases spanning the gap. CDR3 protein: CASSRDARDNEQFF. CDR3 DNA: TGTGCCAGCAGTCGCGACGCCAGGGACAATGAGCAGTTCTTC.

The J gene is TRBJ1-4, the V gene TRBV7-8; 8 nucleotides line up with TRBD1. This CDR3 spans 12 amino acids. The germline CDR1 and CDR2 sequences are SGHVS and FQNEAQ. The V and J ends lost 5 bases and 13 bases, in that order; junction bases with no gene match: 6. In DNA form, the CDR3 reads TGTGCCAGCAGCAATCAGGGGGCAGTACTGTTTTTT. Its protein product is CASSNQGAVLFF. Combining the CDR3 with reference TRBV7-8 and TRBJ1-4 gives the whole variable domain GAGVSQSPRYKVAKRGQDVALRCDPISGHVSLFWYQQALGQGPEFLTYFQNEAQLDKSGLPSDRFFAERPEGSVSTLKIQRTQQEDSAVYLCASSNQGAVLFFGSGTQLSVL.

The rearrangement links TRBV20-1 to TRBJ2-7; D perhaps matches TRBD1 (6 bases). V shed 1 base and J shed 11 bases, with 12 bases lying between them. The CDR3 is 11 amino acids. Germline assignment: CDR1 DFQATT and CDR2 SNEGSKA (reference sequence). CDR3 DNA: TGCAGTGCTAGAGGGGGGACACCTGAGTACTTC. Protein sequence: CSARGGTPEYF.

The rearrangement uses TRBV13 and TRBJ2-1, with TRBD2 matching over 9 bases. The CDR3 is 17 residues long. With 1 base clipped from V and 3 bases from J, the junction kept 7 bases outside the gene matches. CDR1 and CDR2 (germline): PRHDT, FYEKMQ (reference sequence). DNA of the CDR3: TGTGCCAGCAGCTTAGCCCTGGGACTAGCCCGCTACAATGAGCAGTTCTTC. Translating gives CASSLALGLARYNEQFF.

The chain joins TRBV27 to TRBJ2-7, with D possibly TRBD2 on 6 matching bases. CDR1 is MNHEY and CDR2 is SMNVEV in the germline V gene (reference sequence). V was clipped by 7 bases and J by 3 bases, with 16 bases between them. CDR3 length: 14 residues. The chain's CDR3 is CASTPAGSYYEQYF. CDR3 nucleotides: TGTGCCAGCACCCCTGCGGGGTCATACTACGAGCAGTACTTC.

This clone was counted between two and nine times. J is TRBJ2-5 and V is TRBV27, with a possible D match to TRBD2 (6 bases). Between the trimmed V and J ends, which lost 6 bases and 5 bases, there was a span of 19 bases. CDR1 and CDR2 (germline): MNHEY, SMNVEV (reference sequence). This CDR3 comprises 15 residues. The CDR3 nucleotides are TGTGCCAGCAGCCATACTCCCGGGACTTTTGAGACCCAGTACTTC. It specifies CASSHTPGTFETQYF.

This clone was detected once. The chain carries TRBV4-3 and TRBJ2-6; 12 positions match TRBD1. Trimming cost V 0 bases and J 4 bases; bases outside gene matches: 10. This CDR3 region has 20 residues. Germline CDR1 reads LGHNA; CDR2 reads YSLEER. The CDR3 loop is CASSQEGGGTGGVGANVLTF. The CDR3 region has the DNA TGCGCCAGCAGCCAAGAAGGGGGAGGGACAGGGGGCGTAGGGGCCAACGTCCTGACTTTC.

This sequence joins TRBV29-1 and TRBJ2-2; D possibly corresponds to TRBD1 (6 bases). CDR1 SQVTM and CDR2 ANQGSEA come from the germline V gene. This CDR3 region has 16 residues. V lost 3 bases to trimming and J lost 2 bases, with 16 bases between them. The CDR3 nucleotides read TGCAGCGTTGAGGGAAGGCAGGGGCTAAACACCGGGGAGCTGTTTTTT. As protein: CSVEGRQGLNTGELFF.

The V call is TRBV27, the J call TRBJ1-6; 7 bases are shared with TRBD1. This CDR3 is 14 amino acids long. Per the germline V gene, CDR1 is MNHEY and CDR2 is SMNVEV (reference sequence). V trimming: 10 bases; J trimming: 6 bases; junction bases outside the gene matches: 9. CDR3 nucleotide sequence: TGTGCCACCGGTATGGGACAGACTAATTCACCCCTCCACTTT. Encoded protein: CATGMGQTNSPLHF.

This clone was observed a single time. The chain employs TRBV28 and TRBJ1-5; D is ambiguous. Germline-derived CDR1 and CDR2 are MDHEN and SYDVKM. This CDR3 has 16 residues. V was pared by 2 bases and J by 1 base, with 12 bases between. The CDR3 sequence: CASSLRSGMSNQPQHF. Here the CDR3 DNA reads TGTGCCAGCAGTTTACGGTCGGGGATGAGCAATCAGCCCCAGCATTTT. The entire variable domain, with the rest obtained from reference TRBV28 and TRBJ1-5, is as follows: DVKVTQSSRYLVKRTGEKVFLECVQDMDHENMFWYRQDPGLGLRLIYFSYDVKMKEKGDIPEGYSVSREKKERFSLILESASTNQTSMYLCASSLRSGMSNQPQHFGDGTRLSIL.

The chain carries TRBV5-1 and TRBJ2-6, with a possible D match to TRBD2 (5 bases). The germline V gene encodes CDR1 SGHRS and CDR2 YFSETQ. The CDR3 length is 15 residues. Trimming stripped 3 bases from V and 1 base from J, with 8 bases between. The DNA for the CDR3 is TGCGCCAGCAGCTCACTAGTATCTGGGGCCAACGTCCTGACTTTC. This gives the protein CASSSLVSGANVLTF.

The V call is TRBV15, the J call TRBJ1-4, with D unresolved. V gave up 0 bases and J gave up 6 bases, with 11 bases separating them. The CDR3 runs 15 residues. The germline CDR1 and CDR2 sequences are LNHNV and YYDKDF (reference sequence). The CDR3 nucleotides read TGTGCCACCAGCAGAGAAGGCGTGCGGGATGAAAAACTGTTTTTT. It yields the protein CATSREGVRDEKLFF.

The chain couples TRBV7-9 to TRBJ2-7; D is perhaps TRBD1 (6 bases). Trimming shortened V by 6 bases and J by 5 bases, and 20 bases separated the two germline ends. The CDR3 is made up of 15 amino acids. Germline V gives CDR1 SEHNR, CDR2 FQNEAQ (reference sequence). This CDR3 is CASSLEGVRGHEQYF. CDR3 DNA sequence: TGTGCCAGCAGTCTAGAGGGGGTTCGTGGGCACGAGCAGTACTTC.

This clone was seen a handful of times. The chain joins TRBV19 to TRBJ1-2, with 8 bases identical to TRBD1. Unmatched junction bases numbered 4, after V lost 6 bases and J lost 4 bases. CDR3 size: 13 residues. The V gene's germline CDR1 is LNHDA and CDR2 SQIVND (reference sequence). The chain's CDR3 is CASRTGAAYGYTF. The CDR3 DNA sequence: TGTGCCAGTAGGACAGGGGCCGCCTATGGCTACACCTTC. The complete variable domain, with remaining parts taken from reference TRBV19 and TRBJ1-2, reads DGGITQSPKYLFRKEGQNVTLSCEQNLNHDAMYWYRQDPGQGLRLIYYSQIVNDFQKGDIAEGYSVSREKKESFPLTVTSAQKNPTAFYLCASRTGAAYGYTFGSGTRLTVV.

This chain uses TRBV7-8 with TRBJ2-3; 12 bases agree with TRBD2. J lost 8 bases, V lost 7 bases, and 10 bases had no gene match. This CDR3 contains 15 residues. CDR1 is SGHVS, CDR2 FQNEAQ, per germline. CDR3 nucleotides: TGTGCCAGCACCACGACTAGCGGGAGATCTGGTACGCAGTATTTT. It yields the protein CASTTTSGRSGTQYF. Supplemented by reference TRBV7-8 and TRBJ2-3, the full variable domain reads GAGVSQSPRYKVAKRGQDVALRCDPISGHVSLFWYQQALGQGPEFLTYFQNEAQLDKSGLPSDRFFAERPEGSVSTLKIQRTQQEDSAVYLCASTTTSGRSGTQYFGPGTRLTVL.

The V and J genes are TRBV11-2 and TRBJ2-2; D may be TRBD1 (6 bases). The CDR3 length is 15 residues. Germline V gene lookup returns CDR1 SGHAT and CDR2 FQNNGV. Trimming took 1 base from V and 4 from J, leaving 10 bases between them. CDR3 amino acids: CASSLGVRGTGELFF. CDR3 DNA sequence: TGTGCCAGCAGCTTAGGAGTCAGGGGCACCGGGGAGCTGTTTTTT.

The genes are TRBV5-4 and TRBJ2-2; no clear D. The CDR3 is 13 amino acids. The germline V and J ends were trimmed by 4 bases and 5 bases, with 9 bases remaining between them. The germline gives CDR1 SGHNT, CDR2 YYREEE (reference sequence). CDR3: CASSSENTGELFF. In nucleotides, the CDR3 is TGTGCCAGCAGCAGCGAGAATACCGGGGAGCTGTTTTTT.